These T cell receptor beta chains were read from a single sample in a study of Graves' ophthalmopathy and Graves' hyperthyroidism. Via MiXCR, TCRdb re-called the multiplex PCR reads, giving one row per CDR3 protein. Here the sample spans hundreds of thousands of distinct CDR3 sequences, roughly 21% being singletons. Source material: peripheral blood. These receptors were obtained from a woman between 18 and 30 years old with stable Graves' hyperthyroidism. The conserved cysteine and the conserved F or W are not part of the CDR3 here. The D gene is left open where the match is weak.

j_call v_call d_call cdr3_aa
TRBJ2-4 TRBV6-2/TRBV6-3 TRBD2 ASSYELAAAKNIKY
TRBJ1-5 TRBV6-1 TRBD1 ASRRDGTGGNQPQH
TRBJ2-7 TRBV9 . ASSTSGVDYEQY
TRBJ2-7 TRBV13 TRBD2 ASSLRLAIYEQY
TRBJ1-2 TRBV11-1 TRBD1 ASSPRAFGTGPRDDGYT
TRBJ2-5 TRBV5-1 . ASSFPITPQETQY
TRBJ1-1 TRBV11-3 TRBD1 ASSSPQGMNTEAF
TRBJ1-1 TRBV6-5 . ASSYSGDSTEAF
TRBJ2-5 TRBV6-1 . ASSSIQGQETQY
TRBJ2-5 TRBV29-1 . SVVSGDVGTQY
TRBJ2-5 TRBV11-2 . ASSLGGSRRQETQY
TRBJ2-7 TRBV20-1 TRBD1 SARDSQSYEQY
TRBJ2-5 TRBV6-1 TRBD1 ASSDRGQGRETQY
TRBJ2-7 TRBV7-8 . ASSFGPVEQY
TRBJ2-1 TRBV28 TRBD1 ASNPQGQGNNEKF
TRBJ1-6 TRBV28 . ASTPRDRNSPLH
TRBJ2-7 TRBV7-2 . ASSFSYGAYEQY
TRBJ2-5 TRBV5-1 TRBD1 ASSPDRGAETQY
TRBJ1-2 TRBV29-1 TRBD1 SVEDRLGYT
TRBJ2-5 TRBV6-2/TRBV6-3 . ASSDWAGKETQY
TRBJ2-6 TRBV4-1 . ASSQEATSGANVLT
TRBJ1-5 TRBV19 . ASSRGGSSIYSNQPQH
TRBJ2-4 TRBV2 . ASRAGPAKNIQY
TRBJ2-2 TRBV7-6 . ASSFQASLTGELF
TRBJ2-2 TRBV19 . ASSIVLGTGELF
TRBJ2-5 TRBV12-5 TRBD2 ASGLGSAGVETQY
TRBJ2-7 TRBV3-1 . ASSQAGLEVYEQY
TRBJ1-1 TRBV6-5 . ASSLYNRESEAF
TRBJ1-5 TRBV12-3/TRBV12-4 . ASRSGANNQPQH
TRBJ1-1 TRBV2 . ASSGQAPRRL
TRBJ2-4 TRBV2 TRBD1 ASSSTDRTGLDIKY
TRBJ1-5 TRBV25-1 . ASSDENQPQH
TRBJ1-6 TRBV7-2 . ASSLRTVRPMTLH
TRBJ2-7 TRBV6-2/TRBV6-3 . ASSYSTEHYEQY
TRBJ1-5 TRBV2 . ASMADVSNQPQH
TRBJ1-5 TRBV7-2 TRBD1 ASSFETGAGQPQH
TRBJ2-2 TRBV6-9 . ASMVGNTGELF
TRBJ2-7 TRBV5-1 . ASSLDLAGSYEQY
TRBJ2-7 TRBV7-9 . ASSPPKNYEQY
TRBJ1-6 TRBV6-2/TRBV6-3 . ASTGRYSSPLH
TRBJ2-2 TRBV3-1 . ASSQDWGRTDTGELF